A selection of T cell receptor beta chains follows, all from one sample in a study of blood T cell repertoires in COVID-19. The repertoire was sequenced with immunoSEQ multiplex PCR; TCRdb's copy has only in-frame clones and lacks some. The sample holds 150,000 to 200,000 clones, 82% seen once. The sequenced sample consisted of PBMCs or T cells enriched from blood (not recorded which). These receptors originate from a woman aged 55-75 years with acute COVID-19. Both conserved end residues are part of each CDR3.

length: 16
V: TRBV19
J: TRBJ1-5
CDR3: CASSIVGDTSNQPQHF

length: 13
V: TRBV6-5
J: TRBJ2-7
CDR3: CASSFDRGYEQYF

length: 15
V: TRBV10-2
J: TRBJ2-7
CDR3: CASSDMESTPYEQYF

length: 15
V: TRBV9
J: TRBJ1-3
CDR3: CASSGQGIGGNTIYF

length: 14
V: TRBV13
J: TRBJ2-5
CDR3: CASSLRGLQETQYF

length: 17
V: TRBV5-1
J: TRBJ1-5
CDR3: CASSSHRDRALSQPQHF

length: 10
V: TRBV28
J: TRBJ1-6
CDR3: CATGWSPLHF

length: 14
V: TRBV5-4
J: TRBJ1-2
CDR3: CASSLNRQSYGYTF

length: 14
V: TRBV28
J: TRBJ1-5
CDR3: CASSFWARNQPQHF

length: 13
V: TRBV29-1
J: TRBJ1-1
CDR3: CSAKTGLYTEAFF

length: 13
V: TRBV18
J: TRBJ2-5
CDR3: CASSPTGEETQYF

length: 14
V: TRBV9
J: TRBJ2-1
CDR3: CASGSGQRNNEQFF

length: 16
V: TRBV5-1
J: TRBJ2-1
CDR3: CASSLGGVGSYNEQFF

length: 12
V: TRBV12-3/TRBV12-4
J: TRBJ1-1
CDR3: CASTVGATEAFF

length: 12
V: TRBV28
J: TRBJ1-2
CDR3: CASSGQVYGYTF